A selection of T cell receptor beta chains follows, all from one sample in a study of kidney transplant recipient with SARS-CoV-2 infection. Each CDR3 protein is one row after TCRdb ran MiXCR on the reads. The data hold approximately 240,000 distinct CDR3 sequences, with under 35% observed a single time. This material consisted of a blood sample, taken at baseline and on day 111 from a kidney transplant recipient. These receptor sequences come from a male patient aged 30 to 39 who had COVID-19 and was a kidney transplant recipient. The graft donor may be the source of some T cells. CDR3s leave out the opening cysteine and the closing phenylalanine or tryptophan. A D gene is named only where the DNA matches it firmly.

d_call	v_call	j_call	cdr3_aa
.	TRBV6-6	TRBJ1-4	ASSGEREKLF
.	TRBV7-2	TRBJ1-2	ASSGAGRDGKTYGYT
.	TRBV9	TRBJ2-1	ASSPRSGNSYNEQF
TRBD2	TRBV7-6	TRBJ2-1	ASSSGLAGVYEQF
.	TRBV6-5	TRBJ1-2	ASRTEPGSNYGYT
TRBD1	TRBV6-5	TRBJ1-1	ASSRDRSRGTEAF
TRBD2	TRBV28	TRBJ2-3	ASREAGTTDTQY
TRBD2	TRBV4-3	TRBJ2-1	ASSQGTSGKSYNEQF
.	TRBV7-6	TRBJ1-2	ASSHGFESRKTYGYT
TRBD1	TRBV6-5	.	ASSQDRGRKTQY
TRBD1	TRBV18	TRBJ2-6	ASSPQGQGLRFGANVLT
.	TRBV20-1	TRBJ1-1	SVDGGTEAF
.	TRBV3-1	TRBJ2-2	ASSRTFPISGLTGELF
.	TRBV6-5	TRBJ2-5	ASSYNGPQETQY
.	TRBV5-4	TRBJ2-2	AGSLGRANTGELF
TRBD1	TRBV28	TRBJ2-7	ASIFSGTGVYEQY
TRBD2	TRBV7-2	TRBJ2-2	ASSFGTSGSVELF
.	TRBV25-1	TRBJ2-7	ASSESGGDGSYEQY
.	TRBV7-1	TRBJ1-2	ASSGVYHEGKTYGYT
.	TRBV23-1	TRBJ1-2	ASSSRELRRKTYGYT
TRBD2	TRBV6-5	TRBJ2-3	ASSRRELTDTQY
.	TRBV4-1	TRBJ1-6	ASSPTWTEDSPLH
.	TRBV12-3/TRBV12-4	TRBJ2-1	ASSRARYNEQF
.	TRBV12-5	TRBJ2-3	ASGLDLLDTQY
.	TRBV6-2/TRBV6-3	TRBJ2-1	ASSIRFNEQF
TRBD2	TRBV6-6	TRBJ2-5	ASSYGLAGVGGNQETQY
TRBD2	TRBV28	TRBJ2-3	ASSLIREGFADTQY
TRBD2	TRBV6-5	TRBJ2-2	ASAGLAGPGELF
.	TRBV7-9	TRBJ2-7	ASSPAPRGSLYEQY
.	TRBV3-1	TRBJ1-1	ASSGLPPISIRTEAF
.	TRBV5-1	TRBJ1-2	ASSAASVRKTYGYT
.	TRBV24-1	TRBJ1-2	ATSRHYSTRKAYGYT
.	TRBV30	TRBJ1-1	AWSSRMEAF
.	TRBV19	TRBJ1-1	ASSTQGFRNTEAF
TRBD2	TRBV9	TRBJ2-1	ASSGTSGNGNEQF
TRBD1	TRBV12-3/TRBV12-4	TRBJ1-6	ASGTAYNSPLH
.	TRBV7-6	TRBJ1-2	ASSPRPESRKTYGYT
TRBD2	TRBV4-1	TRBJ2-3	ASSQDTSGSPDTQY
.	TRBV9	TRBJ1-2	ASHIRYSRKTYGYT
.	TRBV6-5	TRBJ1-2	ASSSNLSMRKTYGYT
.	TRBV7-7	TRBJ1-2	ASSPLAKCRKTYGYT